This entry describes one TCR beta chain. This specimen belongs to a study of identifying expanded T cells in peripheral blood. Sequenced by immunoSEQ multiplex PCR; TCRdb stores in-frame clones only, minus some. Of around 90,000 clones listed, around 88% are singletons. Sample: blood. The receptor was derived from a person aged 18 to 70 in good health.

CDR3 amino acids: CASSEVLVAGAETQYF. For the CDR3, the DNA is TGTGCCAGCAGTGAAGTACTGGTAGCGGGCGCCGAGACCCAGTACTTC. The chain carries TRBV25-1 and TRBJ2-5, with 7 bases aligning to TRBD2. Germline CDR1 MGHDK, CDR2 SYGVNS. The V segment lost 2 bases and the J segment 5 bases; nucleotides outside the gene matches: 11. The CDR3 is 16 residues long.